The 30 T cell receptor beta chains listed next were all sequenced from one sample in a study of glioma-infiltrating T cells (dated by TCRdb to the mid-2010s). Sequenced on an Illumina MiSeq. TCR alpha and beta CDR3 regions were amplified with the iRepertoire nested amplicon-rescue multiplex PCR (arm-PCR) platform from RNA. TCRdb trimmed the raw reads at Q25, called clones with MiXCR and kept productive beta chains. For every CDR3 protein sequence, its rows merge into one entry that carries the most common genes and DNA. Recorded for this sample are 100,000 to 150,000 distinct CDR3 sequences; approximately 25% of them occurred a single time. The top ten constitute about 15% of the sample. The specimen was glioma tissue, nonneoplastic brain tissue, or PBMCs (not recorded which). Source of these receptors: a human donor with low-grade glioma or glioblastoma, undergoing nonglioma brain surgery, or in good health (not recorded which).

This clonotype was observed many times. This rearrangement joins TRBV10-3 to TRBJ1-1; TRBD1 is a possible D gene (6 bases). Trimming removed 2 bases at V and 4 bases at J, with 14 bases between. The V gene's germline CDR1 is ENHRY and CDR2 SYGVKD. CDR3 length: 15 amino acids. In DNA, the CDR3 is TGTGCCATCAGTGAGATGGGGGGCTGGGGCACTGAAGCTTTCTTT. This codes for CAISEMGGWGTEAFF.

This clonotype was counted at least ten times. The chain recombines TRBV4-3 with TRBJ2-3; 9 bases agree with TRBD2. Germline V gene data show CDR1 as LGHNA and CDR2 as YSLEER. This CDR3 comprises 16 residues. V lost 5 bases to trimming and J lost 4 bases; unmatched junction nucleotides: 10. This CDR3 is CASSFIPGLAADTQYF. The DNA of the CDR3 is TGCGCCAGCAGCTTTATCCCGGGACTAGCAGCAGATACGCAGTATTTT.

Turning to this clonotype: One base away lies a much larger clone, so this may be a sequencing read error. This chain links TRBV7-9 with TRBJ1-2; D not certain. V lost 5 bases and J 4 bases, leaving 20 bases between the germline ends. The CDR3 has 16 residues. Per the germline V gene, CDR1 is SEHNR and CDR2 is FQNEAQ (reference sequence). The DNA of the CDR3 is TGTGCCAGCAGCCTACGTCCGGCGGTCGTTGGCTATGGCTACACCTTC. It is translated as CASSLRPAVVGYGYTF.

About this clonotype itself: Being one base from a much bigger clone, this may be a read error. The chain has TRBV7-3 and TRBJ2-3; weak D call: TRBD1 (6 bases). Germline CDR1 and CDR2: SGHTA and FQGTGA. V was trimmed by 5 bases and J by 0 bases, leaving 18 bases between them. The CDR3 has 17 residues. The CDR3 DNA sequence: TGTGCCAGCAGCAAGGCAGGGACACCCTTTAGCACAGATACGCAGTATTTT. It translates to CASSKAGTPFSTDTQYF.

This clonotype has a count of ten or more. The chain employs TRBV7-7 and TRBJ2-1, with no clear D. Germline lookup yields CDR1 SSHAT and CDR2 FNYEAQ (reference sequence). V dropped 5 bases and J dropped 5 bases, with 13 bases sitting between them. The CDR3 runs to 14 residues. CDR3 amino acids: CASSPVLGNNEQFF. CDR3 DNA: TGTGCCAGCAGCCCCGTGTTGGGGAACAATGAGCAGTTCTTC.

The chain has TRBV6-5 and TRBJ2-3, with unresolved D. This CDR3 is built from 13 residues. Between the trimmed V and J ends, which lost 6 bases and 5 bases, there was a span of 12 bases. The germline V gene has CDR1 MNHEY and CDR2 SVGAGI. For the CDR3, the DNA is TGTGCCAGCAGGGAACGACCTCGAGATACGCAGTATTTT. It yields the protein CASRERPRDTQYF.

With regard to this clonotype: An end of the junction differs from the germline gene, which may be a read error. The chain combines TRBV19 with TRBJ1-2; 9 nucleotides align to TRBD1. CDR3 length equals 17 residues. Germline V lookup: CDR1 LNHDA, CDR2 SQIVND (reference sequence). DNA for the CDR3: TGTTCCAGTAGTATCCCGATCGGACAGGGGTCCCCCTATGGCTACACCTTC. Translated, it gives CSSSIPIGQGSPYGYTF. Combining the CDR3 with reference TRBV19 and TRBJ1-2 gives the whole variable domain DGGITQSPKYLFRKEGQNVTLSCEQNLNHDAMYWYRQDPGQGLRLIYYSQIVNDFQKGDIAEGYSVSREKKESFPLTVTSAQKNPTAFYLCSSSIPIGQGSPYGYTFGSGTRLTVV.

This clonotype was seen ten or more times. V gene TRBV7-2 combines with J gene TRBJ2-7; TRBD2 matches 13 bases. The trim removed 4 bases at V and 2 bases at J, leaving 2 bases unmatched. Germline lookup yields CDR1 SGHTA and CDR2 FQGNSA. The CDR3 sequence is 15 residues long. CDR3 protein: CASSWTSGGTYEQYF. The CDR3 bases are TGTGCCAGCAGCTGGACTAGCGGGGGAACCTACGAGCAGTACTTC.

The V call is TRBV12-5, the J call TRBJ2-1; D gene ambiguous. The germline V and J ends were trimmed by 5 bases and 5 bases, with 7 bases remaining between them. This CDR3 is built from 12 residues. Germline V lookup: CDR1 LGHNT, CDR2 FRNRAP. The CDR3 reads CASGRPNNEQFF. In DNA form, the CDR3 reads TGTGCTAGTGGTCGACCAAACAATGAGCAGTTCTTC.

This rearrangement joins TRBV4-1 to TRBJ2-1; tentatively, D is TRBD1 or TRBD2 (5 bases each). Trimming left V 0 bases short and J 14 bases short, with 23 bases between. The CDR3 has 16 amino acids. Germline CDR1 MGHRA, CDR2 YSYEKL. CDR3 sequence reads: CASSQDRGSSPGEKFF. CDR3 bases: TGCGCCAGCAGCCAAGACCGGGGCTCATCCCCCGGCGAGAAGTTCTTC.

This clonotype showed up many times. V and J are TRBV27 and TRBJ2-7; perhaps TRBD2 as D (6 bases). CDR1 and CDR2 from the germline V gene are MNHEY and SMNVEV (reference sequence). Trimming removed 5 bases at V and 2 bases at J, with 22 bases between. This CDR3 has 17 residues. The CDR3 spells CASSPNGGQEPPYEQYF. The CDR3 DNA reads as TGTGCCAGCAGTCCCAACGGAGGGCAGGAACCGCCCTACGAGCAGTACTTC.

This clonotype was picked up many times. The rearrangement uses TRBV7-9 and TRBJ2-1, with 10 bases fitting TRBD2. This CDR3 region has 15 residues. From germline, CDR1 is SEHNR and CDR2 FQNEAQ (reference sequence). V was pared by 5 bases and J by 9 bases, with 10 bases of the junction left unmatched. The CDR3 spells CASSLVRSSGSEQFF. The CDR3 nucleotides read TGTGCCAGCAGCCTCGTAAGATCTAGCGGGAGTGAGCAGTTCTTC.

Many counts were recorded for this clonotype. The chain has TRBV7-2 and TRBJ1-5, with a possible D match to TRBD1 (6 bases). The CDR3 runs to 15 residues. Germline CDR1 is SGHTA and CDR2 is FQGNSA. Trimming pared 5 bases from V and 3 bases from J, leaving 14 bases between. In nucleotides, the CDR3 is TGTGCCAGCAGCCCCGAGGGGGGCGTCAATCAGCCCCAGCATTTT. Protein product: CASSPEGGVNQPQHF.

This clonotype was detected ten times or more. The gene calls are TRBV7-2 and TRBJ2-5; 12 positions match TRBD2. Looked up from germline, CDR1 is SGHTA and CDR2 is FQGNSA. Losses at the gene ends were 4 bases for V and 5 bases for J; bases not matched to a gene: 14. The CDR3 loop spans 18 amino acids. CDR3 sequence: CASSYKTSGSREEETQYF. The CDR3 region has the DNA TGTGCCAGCAGCTATAAGACTAGCGGGAGTAGGGAGGAGGAGACCCAGTACTTC.

Concerning this clonotype itself: Since a much larger clone is just one base distant, this may be a read error. The chain couples TRBV20-1 to TRBJ2-1, with a tentative D call TRBD2 (6 bases). This CDR3 region has 14 residues. Germline V CDR1 and CDR2: DFQATT, SNEGSKA (reference sequence). V lost 5 bases and J 0 bases, leaving 11 bases between the germline ends. The CDR3 region is CSASGLHSYNEQFF. Here the CDR3 DNA reads TGCAGTGCTTCGGGACTCCACTCCTACAATGAGCAGTTCTTC.

V gene TRBV12-3 or TRBV12-4 combines with J gene TRBJ2-7, with TRBD1 matching over 7 bases. V lost 6 bases, J lost 4 bases, and 15 bases stayed unmatched. The CDR3 runs 16 residues. CDR3 nucleotide sequence: TGTGCCAGCAGCTCCGGGACCGGACAGGCCATTTACGAGCAGTACTTC. Amino acid sequence: CASSSGTGQAIYEQYF.

This clonotype has a count of ten or more. The chain links TRBV27 to TRBJ2-3, with 8 nucleotides matching TRBD2. The CDR3 totals 14 residues. The ends lost 4 bases at V and 6 bases at J; junction bases unmatched: 6. Germline CDR1 is MNHEY and CDR2 is SMNVEV (reference sequence). CDR3 DNA: TGTGCCAGCAGTTGGGCGGGAGGATCGGATACGCAGTATTTT. Its protein product is CASSWAGGSDTQYF.

Of note for this clonotype: The junction shows a germline mismatch at one end, possibly a read error. The chain couples TRBV9 to TRBJ1-3; D not certain. The CDR3 totals 16 residues. Germline CDR1 SGDLS, CDR2 YYNGEE. CDR3 DNA: TGTGCCAGCAGCGCCTTTGGAGGAAACTCTGAAAACACCATATATTTT. Protein product: CASSAFGGNSENTIYF.

This clonotype came up many times. This chain links TRBV19 with TRBJ2-7; 8 bases line up with TRBD2. The J segment lost 2 bases and the V segment lost 0 bases, leaving 3 bases of the junction unmatched. Per the germline V gene, CDR1 is LNHDA and CDR2 is SQIVND (reference sequence). CDR3 length equals 15 residues. The DNA of the CDR3 is TGTGCCAGTAGTATAGATGCGGGAGGCGCCTACGAGCAGTACTTC. Translated, it gives CASSIDAGGAYEQYF.

This clonotype was observed many times. The CDR3 DNA is TGTGCCAGCAGCGCGAGTTTCTACGAGCAGTACTTC. This encodes CASSASFYEQYF. This rearrangement joins TRBV7-2 to TRBJ2-7; D gene unclear. Germline V gene lookup returns CDR1 SGHTA and CDR2 FQGNSA. V shed 5 bases and J shed 3 bases, with 8 bases lying between them. CDR3 length equals 12 residues.

This clonotype has only a few counts. The gene calls are TRBV9 and TRBJ1-3, with 10 positions matching TRBD1. The CDR3 spans 16 residues. J lost 4 bases, V lost 2 bases, and 6 bases had no gene match. Germline V CDR1 and CDR2: SGDLS, YYNGEE. The CDR3 loop is CASSVRQGAYGNTIYF. CDR3 DNA: TGTGCCAGCAGCGTCCGACAGGGGGCTTACGGAAACACCATATATTTT.

This clonotype occurred many times. V gene TRBV7-2 combines with J gene TRBJ1-5, with 7 nucleotides matching TRBD1. V shed 2 bases and J 5 bases; nucleotides not matched to a gene: 3. Looked up from germline, CDR1 is SGHTA and CDR2 is FQGNSA. The CDR3 has 14 residues. DNA of the CDR3: TGTGCCAGCAGCTTAAGGGGGCGCGATCAGCCCCAGCATTTT. This sequence encodes CASSLRGRDQPQHF.

In this sample, this clonotype turned up many times. This chain uses TRBV6-2 or TRBV6-3 with TRBJ2-1, with 8 bases identical to TRBD2. The germline V gene encodes CDR1 MNHEY and CDR2 SVGEGT. This CDR3 contains 16 residues. J lost 4 bases, V lost 6 bases, and 11 bases had no gene match. The chain's CDR3 is CASRPAGVGGYNEQFF. The CDR3 DNA sequence: TGTGCCAGCAGGCCAGCGGGAGTCGGAGGGTACAATGAGCAGTTCTTC.

This clonotype was seen at least ten times. The chain combines TRBV6-1 with TRBJ1-5; no definite D call. The CDR3 contains 13 residues. Trimming left V 3 bases short and J 3 bases short, with 6 bases between. Germline V gives CDR1 MNHNS, CDR2 SASEGT. CDR3 in amino acids: CASSDSDNQPQHF. The CDR3 nucleotides are TGTGCCAGCAGTGACAGTGACAATCAGCCCCAGCATTTT.

The chain recombines TRBV3-1 with TRBJ2-4; the match to TRBD2 covers 10 bases. V gave up 1 base and J gave up 8 bases; unmatched junction bases: 2. The V gene's germline CDR1 is LGHDT and CDR2 YNNKEL (reference sequence). The CDR3 spans 14 residues. CDR3 DNA sequence: TGTGCCAGCAGCCAAGCTAGCGGGAGTGACATTCAGTACTTC. Its translation: CASSQASGSDIQYF.

This clonotype was observed at least ten times. The chain carries TRBV7-6 and TRBJ2-7; D might be TRBD2 (6 bases). CDR1 and CDR2 (germline): SGHVS, FNYEAQ. Trimming removed 4 bases from V and 4 bases from J, with 17 bases in between. This CDR3 has 15 residues. For the CDR3, the DNA is TGTGCCAGCAGCTCATACCCGGGAGACAGATACGAGCAGTACTTC. It codes for CASSSYPGDRYEQYF.

In its sample, this clonotype was seen many times. V and J are TRBV24-1 and TRBJ2-3; no clear D gene. V lost 4 bases and J 5 bases, leaving 9 bases between the germline ends. This CDR3 comprises 13 residues. Per germline, CDR1 KGHDR and CDR2 SFDVKD. The CDR3 loop reads CATSDPQVDTQYF. CDR3 sequence (DNA): TGTGCCACCAGTGACCCTCAAGTAGATACGCAGTATTTT.

This clonotype was counted at least ten times. The rearrangement uses TRBV4-1 and TRBJ1-1; maybe TRBD1 (6 bases). CDR1 is MGHRA and CDR2 is YSYEKL in the germline V gene. The CDR3 extends over 15 amino acids. V lost 1 base and J lost 1, with 10 bases in between. The CDR3 sequence is CASSQGTAWNTEAFF. The CDR3 DNA sequence: TGCGCCAGCAGCCAAGGGACAGCGTGGAACACTGAAGCTTTCTTT.

This clonotype was observed at least ten times. CDR3 DNA: TGTGCCAGCAGTCCGGATGTTACCACTGGAAACACCATATATTTT. This translates into CASSPDVTTGNTIYF. The rearrangement uses TRBV27 and TRBJ1-3; D remains ambiguous. The V gene's germline CDR1 is MNHEY and CDR2 SMNVEV (reference sequence). This CDR3 spans 15 amino acids. Trimming removed 5 bases from V and 2 bases from J, with 13 bases in between.

The chain employs TRBV5-6 and TRBJ2-5; TRBD1 aligns across 8 bases. This CDR3 region has 15 residues. V was clipped by 0 bases and J by 1 base; unmatched bases: 2. Looked up from germline, CDR1 is SGHDT and CDR2 is YYEEEE. CDR3 sequence reads: CASSLGRGRQETQYF. The CDR3 DNA sequence: TGTGCCAGCAGCTTGGGCAGGGGGCGCCAAGAGACCCAGTACTTC.